The table lists the clone carrying this T cell receptor (beta chain) with a count of one. Its antigen is unknown. V was shortened by 1 base and J by 0 bases, with 13 bases between the two germline ends. The CDR3 consists of 16 residues. CDR1 is KGHSH, CDR2 LQKENI, per germline. This entry comes from a study of siplizumab effects on memory and regulatory T cells. Broader study findings: Naive T cells seemed more diverse than memory cells and seemed major alloresponse contributors. Treg origin accounted for an average of 68.8% of mappable alloreactive CD4+ clones with siplizumab and about 30% in controls.

This table comes from immunoSEQ multiplex PCR, and its TCRdb copy is limited to in-frame clones, with some not included. The sample carries roughly 100,000 clones, 80% to 95% recorded once. Sequenced input: CD4+ T cells sorted from blood. The V call is TRBV18, the J call TRBJ2-7; no clear D gene. This sequence originates from a human donor in good health. This CDR3 is CASSPLRDPSSYEQYF. The CDR3 DNA is TGTGCCAGCTCACCACTGCGCGACCCTAGCTCCTACGAGCAGTACTTC. Together with reference TRBV18 and TRBJ2-7, the CDR3 gives the full variable domain: NAGVMQNPRHLVRRRGQEARLRCSPMKGHSHVYWYRQLPEEGLKFMVYLQKENIIDESGMPKERFSAEFPKEGPSILRIQQVVRGDSAAYFCASSPLRDPSSYEQYFGPGTRLTVT.